These 17 T cell receptor beta chains share one sample of origin, sequenced in a study of blood T cell repertoires in COVID-19 (TCRdb year 2020). Libraries were built with the immunoSEQ multiplex PCR assay. The clones in this table, taken by TCRdb from immuneACCESS, are in-frame only. Not every clone is retained; where verified, under half of the shortfall comes from an unresolved V gene, and the cause of the rest is unknown. This sample lists 150,000 to 200,000 clones; around 85% were detected once. The ten top clones hold roughly 8.2% of the sample. Sequenced: peripheral blood. The receptors here all came from a man aged 55 to 70 with acute or convalescent COVID-19.

The V and J genes are TRBV5-1 and TRBJ1-3, with D maybe TRBD1 (6 bases). V lost 7 bases to trimming and J lost 2 bases, with 10 bases between them. Germline CDR1 and CDR2: SGHRS and YFSETQ. The CDR3 sequence is 13 residues long. The CDR3 nucleotides are TGCGCCAGCTCTTGGGGGCCTGGAAACACCATATATTTT. Amino acid sequence: CASSWGPGNTIYF.

The rearrangement links TRBV25-1 to TRBJ1-6, with a tentative D call TRBD1 (5 bases). This CDR3 contains 13 residues. Trimming cost V 4 bases and J 10 bases, with 11 bases left between them. CDR1 MGHDK and CDR2 SYGVNS come from the germline V gene. The CDR3 is CASSVDGGSPLHF. CDR3 DNA sequence: TGTGCCAGCAGTGTGGACGGGGGGTCACCCCTCCACTTT.

This clone was seen once. The chain recombines TRBV6-5 with TRBJ2-7; the D is unclear. The CDR3 consists of 16 residues. Germline V gene data show CDR1 as MNHEY and CDR2 as SVGAGI. The V gene lost 4 bases and the J gene lost 1 base, with 17 bases spanning the gap. The CDR3 DNA sequence: TGTGCCAGCAGTTTCCTCGGCGAGGCCCGGTCCTACGAGCAGTACTTC. Encoded protein: CASSFLGEARSYEQYF.

The count of this clone is one. The chain recombines TRBV5-4 with TRBJ2-1; the D gene is possibly TRBD1 (5 bases). The CDR3 length is 14 residues. V gave up 2 bases and J gave up 9 bases, with 15 bases separating them. Germline CDR1 reads SGHNT; CDR2 reads YYREEE (reference sequence). The CDR3 protein is CASSLPRGTGEQFF. The CDR3 DNA is TGTGCCAGCAGCTTACCAAGGGGCACCGGTGAGCAGTTCTTC.

The chain joins TRBV28 to TRBJ1-4; D might be TRBD1 (5 bases). V lost 8 bases and J lost 0, with 16 bases in between. Germline V CDR1 and CDR2: MDHEN, SYDVKM. This CDR3 region has 16 residues. The CDR3 sequence: CASSPVRGPTNEKLFF. Written as DNA, the CDR3 is TGTGCCAGCTCCCCCGTTAGGGGCCCAACTAATGAAAAACTGTTTTTT.

This chain links TRBV18 with TRBJ1-2, with 11 bases lining up with TRBD1. The CDR3 consists of 15 residues. Trimming removed 3 bases from V and 4 bases from J; junction bases left unmatched: 4. Looked up from germline, CDR1 is KGHSH and CDR2 is LQKENI. For the CDR3, the DNA is TGTGCCAGCTCACCGTCGGGACAGGGGGGCTATGGCTACACCTTC. Protein sequence: CASSPSGQGGYGYTF.

This clone has a single count. This chain uses TRBV19 with TRBJ2-2, with 9 bases identical to TRBD2. V shed 6 bases and J 7 bases; nucleotides not matched to a gene: 12. The germline CDR1 and CDR2 sequences are LNHDA and SQIVND (reference sequence). The CDR3 contains 16 residues. CDR3 DNA: TGTGCCAGTAGACCCCAGACTAGCGGACGGGGCGGGGAGCTGTTTTTT. This codes for CASRPQTSGRGGELFF.

For the CDR3, the DNA is TGTGCCAGCAGCCCCCGCTCGAGATCCCCAGATACGCAGTATTTT. Amino acid sequence: CASSPRSRSPDTQYF. This chain joins TRBV28 and TRBJ2-3; no clear D gene. The V end was cut by 6 bases, the J end by 4 bases, with 17 bases between. Germline values: CDR1 MDHEN, CDR2 SYDVKM. The CDR3 runs to 15 residues. Combining the CDR3 with reference TRBV28 and TRBJ2-3 gives the whole variable domain DVKVTQSSRYLVKRTGEKVFLECVQDMDHENMFWYRQDPGLGLRLIYFSYDVKMKEKGDIPEGYSVSREKKERFSLILESASTNQTSMYLCASSPRSRSPDTQYFGPGTRLTVL.

Here the CDR3 reads CASSSVPGVGYTF. CDR3 nucleotide sequence: TGTGCCAGCAGCTCGGTCCCCGGGGTTGGCTACACCTTC. The V and J genes are TRBV7-3 and TRBJ1-2; no reliable D call. Trimming removed 4 bases from V and 7 bases from J, with 13 bases in between. The germline CDR1 and CDR2 sequences are SGHTA and FQGTGA. The CDR3 has 13 residues. The variable domain in full, with the rest retrieved from reference TRBV7-3 and TRBJ1-2, is GAGVSQTPSNKVTEKGKYVELRCDPISGHTALYWYRQSLGQGPEFLIYFQGTGAADDSGLPNDRFFAVRPEGSVSTLKIQRTERGDSAVYLCASSSVPGVGYTFGSGTRLTVV.

About this clone itself: The junction departs from the called germline gene at one end, perhaps through a read error. The J gene is TRBJ2-5, the V gene TRBV7-9, with TRBD2 matching over 7 bases. Germline assignment: CDR1 SEHNR and CDR2 FQNEAQ (reference sequence). The CDR3 sequence is 14 residues long. CDR3 coding DNA: TGTGCCAGCAACTTACCTGGGGGGGGAGAGACCCAGTACTTC. Amino acid sequence: CASNLPGGGETQYF.

This clone was seen a few times. This chain's CDR3 is CASNLPGGLGNTIYF. CDR3 bases: TGTGCCAGCAACCTTCCTGGAGGACTTGGAAACACCATATATTTT. The chain is built from TRBV28 and TRBJ1-3; the D is unclear. CDR3 length equals 15 residues. Trimming cost V 7 bases and J 3 bases, with 16 bases left between them. Germline assignment: CDR1 MDHEN and CDR2 SYDVKM. The whole variable domain, filled in from reference TRBV28 and TRBJ1-3, reads DVKVTQSSRYLVKRTGEKVFLECVQDMDHENMFWYRQDPGLGLRLIYFSYDVKMKEKGDIPEGYSVSREKKERFSLILESASTNQTSMYLCASNLPGGLGNTIYFGEGSWLTVV.

The chain combines TRBV15 with TRBJ1-5; 12 bases fit TRBD1. Germline trimming cut 3 bases from V and 10 bases from J; bases unmatched to any gene: 10. Germline-derived CDR1 and CDR2 are LNHNV and YYDKDF (reference sequence). The CDR3 covers 16 residues. CDR3 loop: CATSRSSGQGAHPQHF. The CDR3 region has the DNA TGTGCCACCAGCAGGTCCTCGGGACAGGGGGCACATCCCCAGCATTTT.

The chain joins TRBV1 to TRBJ1-4; no DNA check was done on the table's D call, TRBD1. TRBV1 is a documented pseudogene. CDR3 length equals 14 residues. The CDR3 nucleotides are TGCACCAGCCCCCAAGAGGCAGGTAATGAAAAACTGTTTTTT. Translated, it gives CTSPQEAGNEKLFF.

The chain recombines TRBV6-5 with TRBJ1-2; D is possibly TRBD1 (5 bases). CDR1 is MNHEY and CDR2 is SVGAGI in the germline V gene. V dropped 6 bases and J dropped 8 bases, with 16 bases sitting between them. This CDR3 comprises 13 residues. The DNA for the CDR3 is TGTGCCAGCAGCGACCCGACAGAGTGGGGCTACACCTTC. It codes for CASSDPTEWGYTF.

This sequence joins TRBV29-1 and TRBJ2-1, with D perhaps matching TRBD2 (5 bases). CDR3 length: 15 amino acids. Germline-derived CDR1 and CDR2 are SQVTM and ANQGSEA. V was pared by 3 bases and J by 8 bases, with 20 bases between. The CDR3 DNA sequence: TGCAGCGTTGATCCCGACGCCCTCGTGGAGGATGAGCAGTTCTTC. This translates into CSVDPDALVEDEQFF.

Many counts were recorded for this clone. V gene TRBV2 combines with J gene TRBJ2-1; D possibly corresponds to TRBD1 (5 bases). This CDR3 is built from 16 residues. CDR1 and CDR2 (germline): SNHLY, FYNNEI. Trimming pared 2 bases from V and 6 bases from J, leaving 17 bases between. CDR3 sequence: CASSEFIAPRGNEQFF. For the CDR3, the DNA is TGTGCCAGCAGTGAATTTATAGCCCCAAGGGGCAATGAGCAGTTCTTC.

This rearrangement joins TRBV11-2 to TRBJ2-5; maybe TRBD2 (5 bases). This CDR3 is 13 amino acids long. V was trimmed by 4 bases and J by 7 bases, leaving 13 bases between them. Germline CDR1 and CDR2: SGHAT and FQNNGV. The DNA for the CDR3 is TGTGCCAGCAGCTACAACCAGGCGGGGACCCAGTACTTC. This sequence encodes CASSYNQAGTQYF.